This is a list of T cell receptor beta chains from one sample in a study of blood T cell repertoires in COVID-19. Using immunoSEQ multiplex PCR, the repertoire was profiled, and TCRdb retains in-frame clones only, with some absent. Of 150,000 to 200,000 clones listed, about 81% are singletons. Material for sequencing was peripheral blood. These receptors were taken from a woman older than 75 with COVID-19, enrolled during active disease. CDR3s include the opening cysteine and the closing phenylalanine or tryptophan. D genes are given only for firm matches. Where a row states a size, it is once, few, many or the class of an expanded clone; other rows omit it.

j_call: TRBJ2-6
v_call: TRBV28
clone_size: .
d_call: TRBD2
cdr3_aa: CASSFVGGRVTGANVLTF
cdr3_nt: TGTGCCAGCAGTTTCGTCGGCGGGAGGGTCACTGGGGCCAACGTCCTGACTTTC

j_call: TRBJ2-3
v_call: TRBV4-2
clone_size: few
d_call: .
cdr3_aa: CASSPFSLLGGPGTDTQYF
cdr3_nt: TGTGCCAGCAGCCCGTTCTCCTTACTCGGGGGGCCTGGCACAGATACGCAGTATTTT

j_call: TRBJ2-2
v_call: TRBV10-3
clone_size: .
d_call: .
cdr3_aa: CAISGSTGTQFTGELFF
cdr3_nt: TGTGCCATCAGTGGGTCCACCGGGACACAGTTCACCGGGGAGCTGTTTTTT

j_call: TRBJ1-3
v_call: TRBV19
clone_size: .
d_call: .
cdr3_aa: CASKGKRSTGNTIYF
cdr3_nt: TGTGCCAGCAAGGGCAAGCGGAGCACTGGAAACACCATATATTTT

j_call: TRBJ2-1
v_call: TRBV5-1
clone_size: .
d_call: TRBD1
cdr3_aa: CASSLGQGRYNEQFF
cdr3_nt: TGCGCCAGCAGCTTGGGACAGGGGAGGTACAATGAGCAGTTCTTC

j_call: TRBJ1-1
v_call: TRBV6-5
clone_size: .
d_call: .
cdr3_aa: CASSSHGLNTEAFF
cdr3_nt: TGTGCCAGCAGCTCACACGGGTTGAACACTGAAGCTTTCTTT

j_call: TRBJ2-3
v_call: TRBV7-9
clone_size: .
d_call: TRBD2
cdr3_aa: CASSKGLAGGQDTQYF
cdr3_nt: TGTGCCAGCAGCAAGGGACTAGCGGGGGGGCAAGATACGCAGTATTTT

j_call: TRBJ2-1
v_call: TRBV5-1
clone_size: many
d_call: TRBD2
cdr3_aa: CASSLALAANEQFF
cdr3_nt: TGCGCCAGCAGCTTGGCTCTAGCGGCCAATGAGCAGTTCTTC

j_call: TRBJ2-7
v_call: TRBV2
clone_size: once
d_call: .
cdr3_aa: CASRRGGSYEQYF
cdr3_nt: TGTGCCAGCCGGAGGGGGGGCTCCTACGAGCAGTACTTC

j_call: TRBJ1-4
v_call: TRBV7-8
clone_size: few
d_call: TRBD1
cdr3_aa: CASSRAGTGFEKLFF
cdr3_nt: TGTGCCAGCAGTAGGGCCGGGACAGGGTTTGAAAAACTGTTTTTT

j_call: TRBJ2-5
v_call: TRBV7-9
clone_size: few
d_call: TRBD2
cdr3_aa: CASSLAASGTHRDF
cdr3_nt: TGTGCCAGCAGCTTAGCTGCTAGCGGGACCCATAGGGACTTC

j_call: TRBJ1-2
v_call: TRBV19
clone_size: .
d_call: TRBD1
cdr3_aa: CASSISLGTGDGYTF
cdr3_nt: TGTGCCAGTAGTATAAGTTTAGGGACAGGGGACGGCTACACCTTC

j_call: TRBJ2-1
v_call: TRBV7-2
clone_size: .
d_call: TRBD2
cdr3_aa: CASSLLAGGLGNEQFF
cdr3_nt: TGTGCCAGCAGCTTATTGGCGGGAGGGTTAGGCAATGAGCAGTTCTTC

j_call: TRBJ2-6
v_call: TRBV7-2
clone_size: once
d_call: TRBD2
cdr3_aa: CASSPLGLAGANVLTF
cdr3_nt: TGTGCCAGCAGCCCTCTGGGACTAGCTGGGGCCAACGTCCTGACTTTC

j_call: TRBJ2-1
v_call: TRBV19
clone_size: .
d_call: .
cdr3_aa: CASSFGGQGGEQFF
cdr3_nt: TGTGCCAGTAGTTTCGGCGGCCAGGGGGGTGAGCAGTTCTTC

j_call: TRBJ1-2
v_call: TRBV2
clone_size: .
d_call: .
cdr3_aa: CASREDRSYGYTF
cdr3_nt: TGTGCCAGCAGGGAGGACAGAAGCTATGGCTACACCTTC

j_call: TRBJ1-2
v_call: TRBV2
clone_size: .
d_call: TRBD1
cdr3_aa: CASSVPGTGSIF
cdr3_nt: TGTGCCAGCAGTGTACCCGGGACAGGGTCGATTTTC

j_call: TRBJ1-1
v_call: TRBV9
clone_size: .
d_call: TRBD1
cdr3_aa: CASSRDRSNTEAFF
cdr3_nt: TGTGCCAGCAGCCGGGACAGATCGAACACTGAAGCTTTCTTT

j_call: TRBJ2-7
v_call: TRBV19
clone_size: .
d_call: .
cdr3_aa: CASSIDRDYEQYF
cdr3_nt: TGTGCCAGTAGTATAGATCGGGATTACGAGCAGTACTTC

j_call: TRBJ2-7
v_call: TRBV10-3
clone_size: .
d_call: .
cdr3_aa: CAISESLASPSYEQYF
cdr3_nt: TGTGCCATCAGTGAGTCGTTAGCCAGCCCCTCCTACGAGCAGTACTTC

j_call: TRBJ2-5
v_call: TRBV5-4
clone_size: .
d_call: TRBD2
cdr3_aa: CASSPGTSGRETQYF
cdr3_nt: TGTGCCAGCAGCCCTGGGACTAGCGGGAGAGAGACCCAGTACTTC

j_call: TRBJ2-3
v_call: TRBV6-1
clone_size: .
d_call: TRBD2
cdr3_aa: CASSEASGGAYF
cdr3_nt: TGTGCCAGCAGTGAAGCGAGCGGGGGGGCTTATTTT

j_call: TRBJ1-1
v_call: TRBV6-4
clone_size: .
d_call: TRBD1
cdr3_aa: CASSSGQAGNTEAFF
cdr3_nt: TGTGCCAGCAGTAGCGGACAGGCAGGGAACACTGAAGCTTTCTTT

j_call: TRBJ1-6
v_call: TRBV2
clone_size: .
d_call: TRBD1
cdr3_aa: CASRTGTGNSPLHF
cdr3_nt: TGTGCCAGCAGGACCGGGACAGGAAATTCACCCCTCCACTTT

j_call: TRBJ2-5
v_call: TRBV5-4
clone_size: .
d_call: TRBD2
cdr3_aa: CASSLAPGLAGGSTEETQYF
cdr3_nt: TGTGCCAGCAGCTTGGCCCCGGGGCTAGCGGGAGGCTCCACAGAAGAGACCCAGTACTTC

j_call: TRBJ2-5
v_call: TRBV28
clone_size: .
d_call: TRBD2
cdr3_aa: CASSLLAALGGETQYF
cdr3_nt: TGTGCCAGCAGTTTACTAGCGGCCCTGGGGGGTGAGACCCAGTACTTC

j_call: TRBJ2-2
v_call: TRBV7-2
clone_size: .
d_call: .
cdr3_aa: CASSLVSANTGELFF
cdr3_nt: TGTGCCAGCAGCTTAGTTTCGGCGAACACCGGGGAGCTGTTTTTT

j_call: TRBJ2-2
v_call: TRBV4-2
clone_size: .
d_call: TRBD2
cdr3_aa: CASSQEVAGGGSGELFF
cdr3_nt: TGTGCCAGCAGCCAGGAGGTCGCGGGGGGAGGGTCCGGGGAGCTGTTTTTT

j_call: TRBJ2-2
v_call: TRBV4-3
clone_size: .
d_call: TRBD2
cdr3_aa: CASSQGLAGGMFF
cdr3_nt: TGCGCCAGCAGCCAGGGACTAGCGGGGGGAATGTTTTTT

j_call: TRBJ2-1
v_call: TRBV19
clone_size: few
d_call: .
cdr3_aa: CASSPSLAEIYNEQFF
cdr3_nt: TGTGCCAGTAGTCCCTCCTTAGCGGAAATTTACAATGAGCAGTTCTTC

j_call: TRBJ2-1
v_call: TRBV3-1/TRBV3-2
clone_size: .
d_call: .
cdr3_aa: CASSQVGSSYNEQFF
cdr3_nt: TGTGCCAGCAGCCAAGTTGGGAGCTCCTACAATGAGCAGTTCTTC

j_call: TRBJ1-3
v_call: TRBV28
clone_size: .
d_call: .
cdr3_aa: CASSLRSPGNTIYF
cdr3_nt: TGTGCCAGCAGTTTAAGGAGCCCTGGAAACACCATATATTTT

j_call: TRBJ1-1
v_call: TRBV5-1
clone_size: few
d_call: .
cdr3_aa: CARSGGGAYANTEAFF
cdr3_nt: TGCGCCCGCAGCGGCGGGGGGGCCTACGCTAACACTGAAGCTTTCTTT

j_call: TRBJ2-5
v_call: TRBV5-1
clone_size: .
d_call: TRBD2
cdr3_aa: CASSQGASGGEETQYF
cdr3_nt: TGCGCCAGCAGCCAGGGAGCTAGCGGGGGGGAAGAGACCCAGTACTTC

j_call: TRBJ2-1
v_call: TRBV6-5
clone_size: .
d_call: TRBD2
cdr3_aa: CASNWGLAGANEQFF
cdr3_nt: TGTGCCAGCAACTGGGGACTAGCGGGAGCGAATGAGCAGTTCTTC

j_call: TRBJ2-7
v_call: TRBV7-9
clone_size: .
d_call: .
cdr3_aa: CASSLTVSEQYF
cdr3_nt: TGTGCCAGCAGCTTAACAGTATCCGAGCAGTACTTC

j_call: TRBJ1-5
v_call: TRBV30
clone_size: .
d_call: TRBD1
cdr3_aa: CAWGQGNQPQHF
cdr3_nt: TGTGCCTGGGGACAGGGGAATCAGCCCCAGCATTTT

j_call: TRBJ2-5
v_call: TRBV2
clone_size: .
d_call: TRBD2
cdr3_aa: CASSGPASGRAWEETQYF
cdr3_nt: TGTGCCAGCAGTGGCCCGGCTAGCGGGAGGGCTTGGGAAGAGACCCAGTACTTC

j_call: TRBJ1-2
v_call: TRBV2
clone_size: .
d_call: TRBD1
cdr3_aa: CASGPGQGRAGGYTF
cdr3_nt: TGTGCCAGCGGCCCGGGACAGGGTCGGGCAGGGGGCTACACCTTC

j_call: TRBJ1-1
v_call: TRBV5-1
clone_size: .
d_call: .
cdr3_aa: CASSLGSGHTEAFF
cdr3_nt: TGCGCCAGCAGCTTGGGTAGTGGGCACACTGAAGCTTTCTTT

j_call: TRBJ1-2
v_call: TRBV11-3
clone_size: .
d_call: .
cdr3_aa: CASSPGRGYGYTF
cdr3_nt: TGTGCCAGCAGCCCAGGACGGGGCTATGGCTACACCTTC

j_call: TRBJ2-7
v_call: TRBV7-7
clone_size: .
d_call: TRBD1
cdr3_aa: CASSSTGTGDHEQYF
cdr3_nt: TGTGCCAGCAGCTCCACCGGGACAGGGGATCACGAGCAGTACTTC

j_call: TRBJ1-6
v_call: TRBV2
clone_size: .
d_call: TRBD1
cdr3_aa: CASTQGGPYNSPLHF
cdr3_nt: TGTGCCAGCACCCAGGGGGGACCCTATAATTCACCCCTCCACTTT

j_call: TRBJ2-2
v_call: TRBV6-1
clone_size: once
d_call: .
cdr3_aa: CASSGPPLAYTGELFF
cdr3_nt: TGTGCCAGCAGTGGCCCTCCCTTGGCCTACACCGGGGAGCTGTTTTTT

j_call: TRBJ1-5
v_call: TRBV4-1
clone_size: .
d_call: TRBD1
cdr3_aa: CASRPTPGQGKAQHF
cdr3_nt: TGCGCCAGCAGGCCCACTCCGGGACAGGGTAAGGCCCAGCATTTT

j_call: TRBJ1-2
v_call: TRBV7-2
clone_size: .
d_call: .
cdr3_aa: CASSPTENYGYTF
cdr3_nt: TGTGCCAGCAGCCCCACAGAGAACTATGGCTACACCTTC

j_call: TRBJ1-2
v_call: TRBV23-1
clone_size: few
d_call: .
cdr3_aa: CASSQLPTGFLDGYTF
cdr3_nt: TGCGCCAGCAGTCAGCTTCCAACAGGGTTCCTCGATGGCTACACCTTC

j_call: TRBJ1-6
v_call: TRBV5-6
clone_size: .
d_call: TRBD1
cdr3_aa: CASSGTGELRRGSPLHF
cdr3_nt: TGTGCCAGCAGCGGAACAGGGGAGCTCCGAAGGGGTTCACCCCTCCACTTT